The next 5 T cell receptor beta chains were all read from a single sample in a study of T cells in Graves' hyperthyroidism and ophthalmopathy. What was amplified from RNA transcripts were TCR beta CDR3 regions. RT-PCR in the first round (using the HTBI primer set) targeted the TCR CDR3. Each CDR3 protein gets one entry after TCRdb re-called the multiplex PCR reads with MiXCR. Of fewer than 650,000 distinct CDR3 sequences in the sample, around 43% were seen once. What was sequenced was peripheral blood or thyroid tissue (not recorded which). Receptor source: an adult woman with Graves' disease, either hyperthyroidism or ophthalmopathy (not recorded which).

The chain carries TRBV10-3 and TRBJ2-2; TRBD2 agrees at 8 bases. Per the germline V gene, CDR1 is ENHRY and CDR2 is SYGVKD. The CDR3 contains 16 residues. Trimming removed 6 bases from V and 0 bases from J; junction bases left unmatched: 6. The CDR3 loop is CAIRIAGSPNTGELFF. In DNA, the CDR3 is TGTGCCATCAGAATAGCGGGATCACCGAACACCGGGGAGCTGTTTTTT.

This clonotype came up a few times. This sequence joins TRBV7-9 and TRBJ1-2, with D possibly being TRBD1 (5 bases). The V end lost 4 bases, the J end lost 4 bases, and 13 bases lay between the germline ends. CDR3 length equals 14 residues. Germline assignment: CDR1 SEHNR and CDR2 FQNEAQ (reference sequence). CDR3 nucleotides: TGTGCCAGCAGCTATCCGGGACCTTCCTATGGCTACACCTTC. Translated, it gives CASSYPGPSYGYTF.

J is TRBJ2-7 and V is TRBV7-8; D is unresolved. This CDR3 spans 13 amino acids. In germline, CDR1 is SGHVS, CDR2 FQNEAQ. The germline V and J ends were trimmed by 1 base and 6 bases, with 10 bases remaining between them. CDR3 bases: TGTGCCAGCAGCTTAGGGGTTTCCGTCGAGCAGTACTTC. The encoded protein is CASSLGVSVEQYF.

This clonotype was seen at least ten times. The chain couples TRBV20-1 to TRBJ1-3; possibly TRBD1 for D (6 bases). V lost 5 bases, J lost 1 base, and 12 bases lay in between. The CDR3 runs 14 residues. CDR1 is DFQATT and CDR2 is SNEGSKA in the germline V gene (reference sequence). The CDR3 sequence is CSALVGGSGNTIYF. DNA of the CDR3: TGCAGTGCTTTGGTAGGGGGATCTGGAAACACCATATATTTT.

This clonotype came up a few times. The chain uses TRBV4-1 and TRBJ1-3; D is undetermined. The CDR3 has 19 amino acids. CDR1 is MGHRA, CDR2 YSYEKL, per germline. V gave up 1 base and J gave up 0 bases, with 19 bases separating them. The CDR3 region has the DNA TGCGCCAGCAGCCAAGGTCGGGTCCTGTACACGAGCTCTGGAAACACCATATATTTT. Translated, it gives CASSQGRVLYTSSGNTIYF.